This record covers a single T cell receptor (beta chain). Its antigen is unknown. There are 18 residues in the CDR3. In germline, CDR1 is MGHRA, CDR2 YSYEKL. V was pared by 0 bases and J by 9 bases, with 17 bases of the junction left unmatched. This entry comes from a study of cytomegalovirus exposure and HLA in healthy donors. Study-wide results and caveats: Presence/absence analyses assumed roughly uniform sequencing depth across donors, which may not hold. TCR beta V- and J-gene trimming was later associated with a missense DCLRE1C variant.

The PCR had 60 Vbeta and 13 Jbeta primers. Assay: immunoSEQ multiplex PCR; the TCRdb copy retains only in-frame clones and omits some. Of a few hundred thousand clones detected, 80% to 90% appear once; the ten largest clones hold roughly 2%. Sequencing used PBMCs. The TCR sequence derives from a woman in her 40s in good health and CMV-seropositive. The rearrangement joins TRBV4-1 to TRBJ2-1; TRBD2 agrees at 7 bases. The CDR3 here is CASSQDSRRTSAAGEQFF. CDR3 nucleotide sequence: TGCGCCAGCAGCCAAGACTCACGGAGGACTAGTGCGGCGGGTGAGCAGTTCTTC.